The rows below give T cell receptor beta chains drawn from one sample of a study of cytomegalovirus exposure and HLA in healthy donors. Sequencing used immunoSEQ multiplex PCR; TCRdb keeps in-frame clones, though not all of them. The table has about 98,000 clones, roughly 70% seen once; the top ten hold 2.5%. Source material: PBMCs. These receptors all come from a man aged 45-65 years in good health and CMV-seronegative. Each CDR3 is given with its conserved first and last residue. D genes are given only for firm matches. Size tells how often a clone was seen (once, few, many) or the class of an expanded clone, and some rows leave it out.

v_call: TRBV11-2; d_call: TRBD1; clone_size: NA; j_call: TRBJ1-2; cdr3_length: 15; cdr3_aa: CASSSNPGQGHGYTF; cdr3_nt: TGTGCCAGCAGCTCTAATCCGGGACAGGGCCATGGCTACACCTTC
v_call: TRBV6-1; d_call: TRBD1; clone_size: NA; j_call: TRBJ2-1; cdr3_length: 14; cdr3_aa: CASSEQQGRNEQFF; cdr3_nt: TGTGCCAGCAGTGAACAACAGGGGAGAAATGAGCAGTTCTTC
v_call: TRBV12-5; d_call: NA; clone_size: NA; j_call: TRBJ2-3; cdr3_length: 14; cdr3_aa: CASGRGGISDTQYF; cdr3_nt: TGTGCTAGTGGTAGAGGCGGGATCTCAGATACGCAGTATTTT
v_call: TRBV11-2; d_call: TRBD1; clone_size: NA; j_call: TRBJ2-7; cdr3_length: 15; cdr3_aa: CASSLEDRVRLEQYF; cdr3_nt: TGTGCCAGCAGCTTAGAGGACAGGGTTAGGCTCGAGCAGTACTTC
v_call: TRBV19; d_call: NA; clone_size: NA; j_call: TRBJ2-1; cdr3_length: 15; cdr3_aa: CASRTTSRSYNEQFF; cdr3_nt: TGTGCCAGTAGGACTACTAGTCGCTCCTACAATGAGCAGTTCTTC
v_call: TRBV5-4; d_call: TRBD1; clone_size: NA; j_call: TRBJ1-1; cdr3_length: 15; cdr3_aa: CASSEGQRVNTEAFF; cdr3_nt: TGTGCCAGCAGCGAGGGACAGCGGGTGAACACTGAAGCTTTCTTT
v_call: TRBV10-3; d_call: TRBD1; clone_size: few; j_call: TRBJ2-7; cdr3_length: 14; cdr3_aa: CAISDDRGREEQYF; cdr3_nt: TGTGCCATCAGTGATGACAGGGGCCGGGAAGAGCAGTACTTC
v_call: TRBV6-5; d_call: TRBD1; clone_size: NA; j_call: TRBJ2-3; cdr3_length: 14; cdr3_aa: CASRTQGATDTQYF; cdr3_nt: TGTGCCAGCAGGACACAGGGGGCGACAGATACGCAGTATTTT
v_call: TRBV28; d_call: NA; clone_size: once; j_call: TRBJ2-7; cdr3_length: 13; cdr3_aa: CASSGDGGYEQYF; cdr3_nt: TGTGCCAGCAGTGGAGATGGGGGGTACGAGCAGTACTTC
v_call: TRBV27; d_call: NA; clone_size: NA; j_call: TRBJ2-7; cdr3_length: 15; cdr3_aa: CASTQGGTTAYEQYF; cdr3_nt: TGTGCCAGCACACAAGGGGGGACTACCGCCTACGAGCAGTACTTC
v_call: TRBV7-7; d_call: TRBD2; clone_size: NA; j_call: TRBJ2-7; cdr3_length: 13; cdr3_aa: CASSSRLANEQYF; cdr3_nt: TGTGCTAGCAGCTCTCGACTAGCCAACGAGCAGTACTTC
v_call: TRBV28; d_call: TRBD2; clone_size: once; j_call: TRBJ2-2; cdr3_length: 19; cdr3_aa: CASSHLAGGHKSSPGELFF; cdr3_nt: TGTGCCAGCAGCCATCTAGCGGGAGGGCACAAAAGTAGTCCCGGGGAGCTGTTTTTT
v_call: TRBV6-1; d_call: NA; clone_size: NA; j_call: TRBJ1-5; cdr3_length: 13; cdr3_aa: CASRLNRNQPQHF; cdr3_nt: TGTGCCAGCAGGTTGAACAGAAATCAGCCCCAGCATTTT
v_call: TRBV7-9; d_call: NA; clone_size: NA; j_call: TRBJ2-1; cdr3_length: 12; cdr3_aa: CASSQLEGEQFF; cdr3_nt: TGTGCCAGCAGCCAGCTAGAGGGTGAGCAGTTCTTC
v_call: TRBV28; d_call: NA; clone_size: NA; j_call: TRBJ1-1; cdr3_length: 13; cdr3_aa: CASIQGLSTEAFF; cdr3_nt: TGTGCCAGCATTCAGGGGCTGAGCACTGAAGCTTTCTTT
v_call: TRBV5-5; d_call: NA; clone_size: NA; j_call: TRBJ2-5; cdr3_length: 13; cdr3_aa: CASSPGIQETQYF; cdr3_nt: TGTGCCAGCAGCCCCGGGATCCAAGAGACCCAGTACTTC
v_call: TRBV19; d_call: TRBD2; clone_size: NA; j_call: TRBJ2-1; cdr3_length: 15; cdr3_aa: CASSTAGGSYNEQFF; cdr3_nt: TGTGCCAGTAGTACAGCGGGAGGGTCCTACAATGAGCAGTTCTTC
v_call: TRBV7-2; d_call: NA; clone_size: NA; j_call: TRBJ1-4; cdr3_length: 13; cdr3_aa: CASSFSTNEKLFF; cdr3_nt: TGTGCCAGCAGCTTCTCAACTAATGAAAAACTGTTTTTT
v_call: TRBV6-6; d_call: TRBD1; clone_size: NA; j_call: TRBJ1-2; cdr3_length: 14; cdr3_aa: CASSSDRGQNGYTF; cdr3_nt: TGTGCCAGCAGTTCGGACAGGGGACAGAATGGCTACACCTTC
v_call: TRBV6-1; d_call: NA; clone_size: few; j_call: TRBJ1-2; cdr3_length: 13; cdr3_aa: CASSEDPGDGYTF; cdr3_nt: TGTGCCAGCAGTGAAGATCCAGGGGATGGCTACACCTTC
v_call: TRBV7-9; d_call: NA; clone_size: NA; j_call: TRBJ1-5; cdr3_length: 14; cdr3_aa: CASSWGGEGQPQHF; cdr3_nt: TGTGCCAGCAGTTGGGGGGGAGAGGGCCAGCCCCAGCATTTT
v_call: TRBV4-1; d_call: TRBD1; clone_size: NA; j_call: TRBJ2-7; cdr3_length: 16; cdr3_aa: CASSQFRDRGTYEQYF; cdr3_nt: TGCGCCAGCAGCCAATTCCGGGACAGGGGTACCTACGAGCAGTACTTC
v_call: TRBV19; d_call: NA; clone_size: once; j_call: TRBJ1-5; cdr3_length: 14; cdr3_aa: CASSPVYSNQPQHF; cdr3_nt: TGTGCCAGTAGTCCCGTCTATAGCAATCAGCCCCAGCATTTT
v_call: TRBV4-1; d_call: TRBD1; clone_size: NA; j_call: TRBJ1-1; cdr3_length: 15; cdr3_aa: CASSQTGERNTEAFF; cdr3_nt: TGCGCCAGCAGCCAAACAGGGGAGCGGAACACTGAAGCTTTCTTT
v_call: TRBV28; d_call: TRBD1; clone_size: NA; j_call: TRBJ2-5; cdr3_length: 18; cdr3_aa: CASSLIKGTAPVSLTQYF; cdr3_nt: TGTGCCAGCAGTTTAATAAAGGGGACAGCCCCGGTTTCCCTCACCCAGTACTTC
v_call: TRBV18; d_call: NA; clone_size: NA; j_call: TRBJ1-1; cdr3_length: 16; cdr3_aa: CASSPPPDGGHTEAFF; cdr3_nt: TGTGCCAGCTCACCCCCCCCCGATGGAGGGCACACTGAAGCTTTCTTT
v_call: TRBV5-4; d_call: NA; clone_size: NA; j_call: TRBJ2-2; cdr3_length: 15; cdr3_aa: CASSSDRLNTGELFF; cdr3_nt: TGTGCCAGCAGCTCCGACAGGCTAAACACCGGGGAGCTGTTTTTT
v_call: TRBV6-1; d_call: NA; clone_size: NA; j_call: TRBJ1-4; cdr3_length: 17; cdr3_aa: CASSEDRRFATNEKLFF; cdr3_nt: TGTGCCAGCAGTGAAGACAGAAGATTTGCAACTAATGAAAAACTGTTTTTT
v_call: TRBV27; d_call: NA; clone_size: NA; j_call: TRBJ1-2; cdr3_length: 13; cdr3_aa: CASSSLPGGGYTF; cdr3_nt: TGTGCCAGCAGTTCATTACCGGGAGGCGGCTACACCTTC
v_call: TRBV19; d_call: TRBD1; clone_size: NA; j_call: TRBJ1-4; cdr3_length: 14; cdr3_aa: CASSDRGQGEKLFF; cdr3_nt: TGTGCCAGTTCTGACAGGGGGCAGGGTGAAAAACTGTTTTTT
v_call: TRBV21-1; d_call: NA; clone_size: NA; j_call: TRBJ2-7; cdr3_length: 16; cdr3_aa: CASSKAWREDSYEQYF; cdr3_nt: TGTGCCAGCAGCAAAGCGTGGCGGGAGGACTCCTACGAGCAGTACTTC
v_call: TRBV4-1; d_call: NA; clone_size: NA; j_call: TRBJ1-5; cdr3_length: 17; cdr3_aa: CASSQDLDLPWNQPQHF; cdr3_nt: TGCGCCAGCAGCCAAGATCTAGATCTACCCTGGAATCAGCCCCAGCATTTT
v_call: TRBV5-5; d_call: TRBD1; clone_size: NA; j_call: TRBJ1-5; cdr3_length: 16; cdr3_aa: CASSLGTGALNQPQHF; cdr3_nt: TGTGCCAGCAGCTTGGGGACAGGGGCCCTCAATCAGCCCCAGCATTTT
v_call: TRBV27; d_call: NA; clone_size: once; j_call: TRBJ1-3; cdr3_length: 16; cdr3_aa: CASSPAQGRAGNTIYF; cdr3_nt: TGTGCCAGCAGCCCTGCCCAGGGGAGAGCTGGAAACACCATATATTTT
v_call: TRBV13; d_call: TRBD2; clone_size: NA; j_call: TRBJ2-7; cdr3_length: 17; cdr3_aa: CASSLPLGLAVSYGQYF; cdr3_nt: TGTGCCAGCAGCTTACCCCTCGGGCTAGCGGTCTCCTACGGGCAGTACTTC
v_call: TRBV28; d_call: NA; clone_size: NA; j_call: TRBJ2-7; cdr3_length: 11; cdr3_aa: CASSSRVPQYF; cdr3_nt: TGTGCCAGCAGTTCCCGGGTACCCCAGTACTTC
v_call: TRBV18; d_call: TRBD1; clone_size: NA; j_call: TRBJ2-5; cdr3_length: 15; cdr3_aa: CASSPRGRIQETQYF; cdr3_nt: TGTGCCAGCTCCCCCAGGGGGCGCATCCAAGAGACCCAGTACTTC
v_call: TRBV7-3; d_call: NA; clone_size: few; j_call: TRBJ2-2; cdr3_length: 12; cdr3_aa: CASRPRGGELFF; cdr3_nt: TGTGCCAGCAGGCCTCGGGGCGGGGAGCTGTTTTTT
v_call: TRBV5-6; d_call: TRBD1; clone_size: NA; j_call: TRBJ2-3; cdr3_length: 16; cdr3_aa: CASSLDRQGGTDTQYF; cdr3_nt: TGTGCCAGCAGCTTGGACCGACAGGGGGGGACAGATACGCAGTATTTT
v_call: TRBV5-8; d_call: NA; clone_size: NA; j_call: TRBJ1-4; cdr3_length: 15; cdr3_aa: CASSLAGWGDEKLFF; cdr3_nt: TGTGCCAGCAGCTTGGCCGGGTGGGGCGATGAAAAACTGTTTTTT
v_call: TRBV7-9; d_call: NA; clone_size: NA; j_call: TRBJ1-3; cdr3_length: 14; cdr3_aa: CASSPDSSGNTIYF; cdr3_nt: TGTGCCAGCAGCCCGGACAGCTCTGGAAACACCATATATTTT
v_call: TRBV29-1; d_call: NA; clone_size: NA; j_call: TRBJ2-1; cdr3_length: 11; cdr3_aa: CGVHRGNEQFF; cdr3_nt: TGCGGGGTTCATCGGGGCAATGAGCAGTTCTTC
v_call: TRBV4-1; d_call: NA; clone_size: NA; j_call: TRBJ1-5; cdr3_length: 17; cdr3_aa: CASSWGASPGGNQPQHF; cdr3_nt: TGCGCCAGCAGCTGGGGCGCTTCCCCCGGTGGCAATCAACCCCAGCATTTT
v_call: TRBV11-3; d_call: NA; clone_size: few; j_call: TRBJ1-5; cdr3_length: 12; cdr3_aa: CASSVGNQPQHF; cdr3_nt: TGTGCCAGCTCTGTCGGGAATCAGCCCCAGCATTTT
v_call: TRBV27; d_call: TRBD2; clone_size: once; j_call: TRBJ2-3; cdr3_length: 16; cdr3_aa: CASSSTAGAFTDTQYF; cdr3_nt: TGTGCCAGCAGTTCTACCGCGGGAGCCTTCACAGATACGCAGTATTTT
v_call: TRBV5-1; d_call: TRBD1; clone_size: once; j_call: TRBJ1-1; cdr3_length: 14; cdr3_aa: CASSRDRGNTEAFF; cdr3_nt: TGCGCCAGCAGCCGGGACAGGGGGAACACTGAAGCTTTCTTT
v_call: TRBV5-5; d_call: TRBD2; clone_size: NA; j_call: TRBJ2-1; cdr3_length: 14; cdr3_aa: CASSFRGGADEQFF; cdr3_nt: TGTGCCAGCAGCTTCCGGGGGGGAGCGGATGAGCAGTTCTTC
v_call: TRBV5-6; d_call: NA; clone_size: NA; j_call: TRBJ1-5; cdr3_length: 18; cdr3_aa: CASSLGSGTQPFNQPQHF; cdr3_nt: TGTGCCAGCAGCTTGGGGTCGGGGACACAACCGTTCAATCAGCCCCAGCATTTT
v_call: TRBV27; d_call: NA; clone_size: NA; j_call: TRBJ2-1; cdr3_length: 14; cdr3_aa: CATLGRIPYNEQFF; cdr3_nt: TGTGCCACCCTGGGCAGGATCCCCTACAATGAGCAGTTCTTC
v_call: TRBV5-1; d_call: TRBD1; clone_size: NA; j_call: TRBJ1-5; cdr3_length: 15; cdr3_aa: CASRPGQGDDQPQHF; cdr3_nt: TGCGCCAGCAGACCGGGACAGGGAGACGATCAGCCCCAGCATTTT
v_call: TRBV5-8; d_call: NA; clone_size: NA; j_call: TRBJ2-2; cdr3_length: 16; cdr3_aa: CASSLASWVSTGELFF; cdr3_nt: TGTGCCAGCAGCTTAGCGTCCTGGGTTTCCACCGGGGAGCTGTTTTTT
v_call: TRBV7-2; d_call: TRBD1; clone_size: NA; j_call: TRBJ2-7; cdr3_length: 14; cdr3_aa: CASSRDRSSYEQYF; cdr3_nt: TGTGCCAGCAGTCGGGACAGGAGCTCCTACGAGCAGTACTTC
v_call: TRBV6-4; d_call: NA; clone_size: NA; j_call: TRBJ1-4; cdr3_length: 16; cdr3_aa: CASSDSLAGIGEKLFF; cdr3_nt: TGTGCCAGCAGTGACTCTTTAGCAGGGATAGGGGAAAAACTGTTTTTT
v_call: TRBV19; d_call: NA; clone_size: NA; j_call: TRBJ2-3; cdr3_length: 15; cdr3_aa: CASSNTRLGRDTQYF; cdr3_nt: TGTGCCAGTAGTAACACCCGACTAGGAAGAGATACGCAGTATTTT
v_call: TRBV6-6; d_call: NA; clone_size: NA; j_call: TRBJ2-2; cdr3_length: 16; cdr3_aa: CASSYSGRANTGELFF; cdr3_nt: TGTGCCAGCAGTTACAGCGGAAGGGCGAACACCGGGGAGCTGTTTTTT
v_call: TRBV7-9; d_call: NA; clone_size: NA; j_call: TRBJ1-5; cdr3_length: 16; cdr3_aa: CASSLVNGIERQPQHF; cdr3_nt: TGTGCCAGCAGCTTAGTAAACGGGATCGAACGGCAGCCCCAGCATTTT
v_call: TRBV5-8; d_call: NA; clone_size: NA; j_call: TRBJ2-7; cdr3_length: 15; cdr3_aa: CASSLGRGWVSEQYF; cdr3_nt: TGTGCCAGCAGCTTGGGGCGGGGCTGGGTGAGCGAGCAGTACTTC
v_call: TRBV19; d_call: NA; clone_size: NA; j_call: TRBJ1-5; cdr3_length: 15; cdr3_aa: CASSSPGDRNQPQHF; cdr3_nt: TGTGCCAGTAGTTCACCAGGGGATCGCAATCAGCCCCAGCATTTT